The sequence of this T cell receptor (beta chain) was determined in a study of blood T cell repertoires in COVID-19. Across the study: PBMCs, B-cell-depleted T cells, or T cells provided the cDNA or gDNA that made up the material.

CDR3 length: 17 residues. CDR1 and CDR2 (germline): KGHSH, LQKENI. Germline trimming cut 3 bases from V and 0 bases from J; bases unmatched to any gene: 8. In the study's own analysis: The authors estimated nucleated cell counts from reference gene primer amplification. Repertoires were generated with immunoSEQ multiplex PCR, while TCRdb's copy carries only in-frame clones and drops some. V, J and clone size reflect that table, while D and trimming were determined from the DNA. The sample shows more than 250,000 clones, roughly 90% of them seen only once. This clonotype was obtained from a woman aged 25 to 39 who had recovered from COVID-19. The sequenced material came from PBMCs or T cells enriched from blood (not recorded which). The chain couples TRBV18 to TRBJ2-7; 10 bases map to TRBD2. The CDR3 spells CASSPASGGPISYEQYF. DNA of the CDR3: TGTGCCAGCTCACCGGCTAGCGGGGGCCCAATCTCCTACGAGCAGTACTTC.